This TCR beta chain was sequenced during a study of CD8+CD57+ T cells in acquired aplastic anemia. The authors sequenced patients whose flow cytometry had shown CD8+CD57+ cell expansion. The V end lost 6 bases, the J end lost 9 bases, and 20 bases lay between the germline ends. This CDR3 is built from 14 residues. The germline V gene encodes CDR1 MNHEY and CDR2 SMNVEV (reference sequence). Researchers used genomic DNA as the template to profile TCR beta VDJ and CDR3. A single record per CDR3 protein comes from TCRdb applying MiXCR to the reads. The top ten clones hold roughly 2% of a sample with approximately 180,000 distinct CDR3 sequences, less than 50% of them seen once.

The sequence derives from a human donor with aplastic anemia. The V and J genes are TRBV27 and TRBJ1-1; weak D call: TRBD1 (6 bases). Sequencing was carried out using sorted CD4+, CD8+, or CD8+CD57+ T cells (not recorded which) from PBMCs. CDR3 sequence: CASSRSRGSAKAFF. Here the CDR3 DNA reads TGTGCCAGCAGCAGATCAAGGGGGTCGGCTAAAGCTTTCTTT.